This is a list of T cell receptor beta chains from one sample in a study of CD8 T cells in ankylosing spondylitis. MiXCR was run by TCRdb on the 5' RACE reads, yielding one entry per CDR3 protein. Counted here are around 440,000 distinct CDR3 sequences, 15% to 20% occurring once; the ten biggest clones make up 0.85% to 1.3%. Sequencing used blood, either unsorted or a sorted T cell fraction (not recorded which). These receptors were obtained from a male donor with ankylosing spondylitis. The CDR3 runs from the conserved cysteine through the conserved F or W. Fields, in order: J gene, D gene, clone size, V gene, CDR3 protein, CDR3 DNA. The D gene is left open where the match is weak. Size is stated for part of the rows, as once, few or many counts, or as a class when the clone is expanded.

J gene: TRBJ2-1
D gene: TRBD1
clone size: -
V gene: TRBV9
CDR3 protein: CASSKGQGSYNEQFF
CDR3 DNA: TGTGCCAGCAGCAAAGGACAGGGGTCCTACAATGAGCAGTTCTTC

J gene: TRBJ2-1
D gene: TRBD2
clone size: -
V gene: TRBV6-1
CDR3 protein: CASRKLALHEQFF
CDR3 DNA: TGTGCCAGCAGGAAACTAGCGTTGCATGAGCAGTTCTTC

J gene: TRBJ2-1
D gene: -
clone size: -
V gene: TRBV28
CDR3 protein: CASSTNGGSSYNEQFF
CDR3 DNA: TGTGCCAGCAGTACCAACGGAGGGAGCTCCTACAATGAGCAGTTCTTC

J gene: TRBJ1-2
D gene: -
clone size: -
V gene: TRBV10-2
CDR3 protein: CASGDPGHPANYGYTF
CDR3 DNA: TGCGCCAGCGGCGACCCGGGACACCCCGCTAACTATGGCTACACCTTC

J gene: TRBJ1-6
D gene: -
clone size: few
V gene: TRBV19
CDR3 protein: CASSIGDRNSPLHF
CDR3 DNA: TGTGCCAGTAGTATAGGGGATCGGAATTCACCCCTCCACTTT

J gene: TRBJ1-4
D gene: -
clone size: few
V gene: TRBV7-2
CDR3 protein: CASSLESGRPNEKLFF
CDR3 DNA: TGTGCCAGCAGCTTAGAGTCGGGGCGTCCTAATGAAAAACTGTTTTTT

J gene: TRBJ2-3
D gene: TRBD2
clone size: -
V gene: TRBV11-2
CDR3 protein: CASSYPRGGTRKVDTQYF
CDR3 DNA: TGTGCCAGCAGCTATCCACGGGGGGGCACGCGAAAGGTAGATACGCAGTATTTT

J gene: TRBJ2-1
D gene: -
clone size: few
V gene: TRBV6-4
CDR3 protein: CASSPDGGVYNEQFF
CDR3 DNA: TGTGCCAGCAGCCCGGACGGGGGTGTTTACAATGAGCAGTTCTTC

J gene: TRBJ2-7
D gene: TRBD1
clone size: few
V gene: TRBV6-1
CDR3 protein: CASTKKQGYTYEQYF
CDR3 DNA: TGTGCCAGCACGAAGAAACAGGGGTATACCTACGAGCAGTACTTC

J gene: TRBJ1-1
D gene: -
clone size: few
V gene: TRBV19
CDR3 protein: CASSIGSGSQNTEAFF
CDR3 DNA: TGTGCCAGTAGTATAGGGTCGGGCAGCCAGAACACTGAAGCTTTCTTT

J gene: TRBJ2-2
D gene: -
clone size: few
V gene: TRBV28
CDR3 protein: CASLVPNTGELFF
CDR3 DNA: TGTGCCAGCCTCGTACCGAACACCGGGGAGCTGTTTTTT

J gene: TRBJ1-5
D gene: -
clone size: few
V gene: TRBV5-6
CDR3 protein: CASSFNRYSNQPQHF
CDR3 DNA: TGTGCCAGCAGCTTTAACAGATATAGCAATCAGCCCCAGCATTTT

J gene: TRBJ2-1
D gene: TRBD2
clone size: few
V gene: TRBV4-2
CDR3 protein: CASSRKPLAGEKNEQFF
CDR3 DNA: TGTGCCAGCAGCCGGAAGCCCCTAGCGGGAGAAAAAAATGAGCAGTTCTTC

J gene: TRBJ1-1
D gene: -
clone size: -
V gene: TRBV28
CDR3 protein: CASRGVVYSEAFF
CDR3 DNA: TGTGCCAGCAGAGGGGTAGTCTACTCTGAAGCTTTCTTT

J gene: TRBJ2-5
D gene: TRBD2
clone size: few
V gene: TRBV24-1
CDR3 protein: CATSDSSGANQETQYF
CDR3 DNA: TGTGCCACCAGTGATTCTAGCGGGGCGAACCAAGAGACCCAGTACTTC

J gene: TRBJ2-1
D gene: TRBD1
clone size: few
V gene: TRBV5-1
CDR3 protein: CASRSGTGGSYNEQFF
CDR3 DNA: TGCGCCAGCAGGTCCGGGACAGGTGGGTCCTACAATGAGCAGTTCTTC

J gene: TRBJ2-4
D gene: -
clone size: -
V gene: TRBV5-1
CDR3 protein: CASSLAAGTGIQYF
CDR3 DNA: TGCGCCAGCAGCTTGGCCGCGGGGACGGGCATTCAGTACTTC

J gene: TRBJ2-1
D gene: -
clone size: -
V gene: TRBV5-1
CDR3 protein: CASSLLVEQFF
CDR3 DNA: TGCGCCAGCAGCTTGTTGGTCGAGCAGTTCTTC

J gene: TRBJ1-6
D gene: -
clone size: few
V gene: TRBV20-1
CDR3 protein: CSARETGVNSPLHF
CDR3 DNA: TGCAGTGCTAGAGAGACAGGAGTTAATTCACCCCTCCACTTT

J gene: TRBJ1-2
D gene: -
clone size: -
V gene: TRBV5-1
CDR3 protein: CASSLSEGVHGYTF
CDR3 DNA: TGCGCCAGCAGCTTAAGCGAGGGGGTCCATGGCTACACCTTC

J gene: TRBJ2-4
D gene: -
clone size: few
V gene: TRBV7-2
CDR3 protein: CASTLGGYKNIQYF
CDR3 DNA: TGTGCCAGCACCTTAGGGGGTTACAAAAACATTCAGTACTTC

J gene: TRBJ2-5
D gene: TRBD2
clone size: -
V gene: TRBV12-3/TRBV12-4
CDR3 protein: CASSSTSSGQETQYF
CDR3 DNA: TGTGCCAGCAGTTCGACCTCTAGCGGACAAGAGACCCAGTACTTC

J gene: TRBJ1-4
D gene: TRBD1
clone size: -
V gene: TRBV7-9
CDR3 protein: CASSSSQGAWKLFF
CDR3 DNA: TGTGCCAGCAGCAGCAGTCAGGGGGCGTGGAAACTGTTTTTT

J gene: TRBJ2-1
D gene: -
clone size: -
V gene: TRBV7-8
CDR3 protein: CASSSAWSSYNEQFF
CDR3 DNA: TGTGCCAGCAGCTCCGCGTGGAGCTCCTACAATGAGCAGTTCTTC

J gene: TRBJ2-1
D gene: -
clone size: few
V gene: TRBV10-2
CDR3 protein: CASSMPSDTDEQFF
CDR3 DNA: TGCGCCAGTTCTATGCCTAGCGATACAGATGAGCAGTTCTTC

J gene: TRBJ2-2
D gene: TRBD1
clone size: many
V gene: TRBV10-3
CDR3 protein: CAITPGQGDTGELFF
CDR3 DNA: TGTGCCATCACCCCGGGACAGGGAGATACCGGGGAGCTGTTTTTT

J gene: TRBJ2-3
D gene: -
clone size: many
V gene: TRBV12-3/TRBV12-4
CDR3 protein: CASRWALGPQGDTQYF
CDR3 DNA: TGTGCCAGCAGGTGGGCCCTGGGCCCTCAAGGAGATACGCAGTATTTT

J gene: TRBJ1-3
D gene: -
clone size: few
V gene: TRBV29-1
CDR3 protein: CSVEVMTVSSGNTIYF
CDR3 DNA: TGCAGCGTTGAAGTGATGACCGTGAGCTCTGGAAACACCATATATTTT

J gene: TRBJ1-2
D gene: -
clone size: many
V gene: TRBV20-1
CDR3 protein: CSASPLETYGYTF
CDR3 DNA: TGCAGTGCTAGCCCCCTGGAAACCTATGGCTACACCTTC

J gene: TRBJ1-5
D gene: -
clone size: many
V gene: TRBV12-3/TRBV12-4
CDR3 protein: CASSLAGQGVIDQPQHF
CDR3 DNA: TGTGCCAGCAGTTTAGCGGGGCAGGGAGTTATTGATCAGCCCCAGCATTTT

J gene: TRBJ2-5
D gene: TRBD2
clone size: few
V gene: TRBV2
CDR3 protein: CASGKGTSAKETQYF
CDR3 DNA: TGTGCCAGCGGAAAGGGGACTAGCGCCAAAGAGACCCAGTACTTC

J gene: TRBJ1-4
D gene: TRBD1
clone size: few
V gene: TRBV4-1
CDR3 protein: CASSQDVRGQGEKLFF
CDR3 DNA: TGTGCCAGCAGCCAAGATGTCAGGGGGCAAGGAGAAAAACTGTTTTTT

J gene: TRBJ2-7
D gene: -
clone size: -
V gene: TRBV20-1
CDR3 protein: CSASKAASYEQYF
CDR3 DNA: TGCAGTGCTAGCAAGGCAGCGAGCTACGAGCAGTACTTC

J gene: TRBJ2-5
D gene: TRBD1
clone size: -
V gene: TRBV20-1
CDR3 protein: CSASSPDRGRGETQYF
CDR3 DNA: TGCAGTGCTAGTTCCCCGGACAGGGGGCGCGGGGAGACCCAGTACTTC

J gene: TRBJ1-5
D gene: TRBD1
clone size: -
V gene: TRBV6-1
CDR3 protein: CASSRDREERYPQHF
CDR3 DNA: TGTGCCAGCAGTCGGGACAGGGAAGAACGGTACCCCCAGCATTTT

J gene: TRBJ1-4
D gene: -
clone size: few
V gene: TRBV30
CDR3 protein: CAWSRGPAEKLFF
CDR3 DNA: TGTGCCTGGAGTAGAGGGCCGGCGGAAAAACTGTTTTTT

J gene: TRBJ1-1
D gene: TRBD1
clone size: -
V gene: TRBV29-1
CDR3 protein: CSVDWQGAGAFF
CDR3 DNA: TGCAGCGTTGATTGGCAGGGGGCCGGGGCTTTCTTT

J gene: TRBJ2-1
D gene: TRBD2
clone size: -
V gene: TRBV20-1
CDR3 protein: CSATAVSGSRSNEQFF
CDR3 DNA: TGCAGTGCTACCGCAGTGAGCGGGAGTAGGTCAAATGAGCAGTTCTTC

J gene: TRBJ1-2
D gene: TRBD1
clone size: -
V gene: TRBV29-1
CDR3 protein: CSVEDRGRDYGYTF
CDR3 DNA: TGCAGCGTTGAGGACAGGGGTAGGGACTATGGCTACACCTTC

J gene: TRBJ1-2
D gene: TRBD1
clone size: few
V gene: TRBV27
CDR3 protein: CASSKTGQGADGYTF
CDR3 DNA: TGTGCCAGCAGCAAAACTGGACAGGGGGCGGATGGCTACACCTTC

J gene: TRBJ2-1
D gene: TRBD1
clone size: -
V gene: TRBV5-4
CDR3 protein: CASSHTGGKRMGEQFF
CDR3 DNA: TGTGCCAGCAGCCACACAGGGGGCAAAAGAATGGGTGAGCAGTTCTTC

J gene: TRBJ1-1
D gene: -
clone size: few
V gene: TRBV9
CDR3 protein: CASITLPDFYMNTEAFF
CDR3 DNA: TGTGCCAGCATCACCCTACCGGACTTCTACATGAACACTGAAGCTTTCTTT

J gene: TRBJ2-1
D gene: -
clone size: -
V gene: TRBV6-2/TRBV6-3
CDR3 protein: CASSPPGHNYNEQFF
CDR3 DNA: TGTGCCAGCAGTCCACCGGGACACAACTACAATGAGCAGTTCTTC

J gene: TRBJ2-1
D gene: -
clone size: -
V gene: TRBV11-3
CDR3 protein: CASSFSGFGEQFF
CDR3 DNA: TGTGCCAGCAGCTTTTCAGGGTTCGGTGAGCAGTTCTTC

J gene: TRBJ1-2
D gene: -
clone size: -
V gene: TRBV5-6
CDR3 protein: CASSLSWGARGYTF
CDR3 DNA: TGTGCCAGCAGCTTGTCCTGGGGGGCGCGTGGCTACACCTTC

J gene: TRBJ1-2
D gene: -
clone size: few
V gene: TRBV5-7
CDR3 protein: CASSKTANLGYGYTF
CDR3 DNA: TGTGCCAGCAGCAAGACAGCGAACCTGGGCTATGGCTACACCTTC

J gene: TRBJ1-1
D gene: -
clone size: few
V gene: TRBV5-1
CDR3 protein: CASRSKREGTEAFF
CDR3 DNA: TGCGCCAGCAGGAGCAAAAGGGAAGGGACTGAAGCTTTCTTT

J gene: TRBJ1-2
D gene: -
clone size: few
V gene: TRBV6-5
CDR3 protein: CASSSVVGGYGYTF
CDR3 DNA: TGTGCCAGCAGTTCGGTTGTTGGGGGCTATGGCTACACCTTC

J gene: TRBJ2-3
D gene: TRBD2
clone size: -
V gene: TRBV20-1
CDR3 protein: CSAPTLAGDSDTQYF
CDR3 DNA: TGCAGTGCTCCGACGCTAGCGGGAGATTCAGATACGCAGTATTTT

J gene: TRBJ2-3
D gene: TRBD2
clone size: few
V gene: TRBV3-1
CDR3 protein: CASSDHLAGGTDTQYF
CDR3 DNA: TGTGCCAGCAGCGACCACCTAGCGGGAGGCACAGATACGCAGTATTTT

J gene: TRBJ2-3
D gene: -
clone size: few
V gene: TRBV12-3/TRBV12-4
CDR3 protein: CASQISGTTDTQYF
CDR3 DNA: TGTGCCAGTCAGATTAGCGGCACCACAGATACGCAGTATTTT

J gene: TRBJ1-2
D gene: -
clone size: many
V gene: TRBV20-1
CDR3 protein: CSATPPQTGVYGYTF
CDR3 DNA: TGCAGTGCTACCCCTCCCCAGACAGGAGTCTATGGCTACACCTTC